Below, 21 T cell receptor beta chains from the same sample are listed, as sequenced in a study of CD8 T cells in ankylosing spondylitis (TCRdb year 2017). The library was obtained by 5' RACE. The sample was run on an Illumina HiSeq 2500. TCRdb reanalyzed the raw reads on its own, using fastp at Q25 for trimming and MiXCR for clone calling, and kept in-frame beta chains. Each CDR3 protein gets just one entry, which takes the most common genes and DNA from the rows behind it. Across this sample there are about 300,000 distinct CDR3 sequences, with roughly 12% seen only once. Of the sample, about 10% falls within the top ten clones. Specimen: blood, either unsorted or a sorted T cell fraction (not recorded which). The receptors were gathered from a female donor with ankylosing spondylitis or in good health (not recorded which).

The sample holds a few counts of this clonotype. The chain has TRBV11-2 and TRBJ1-1; D is uncertain. V was pared by 5 bases and J by 6 bases, with 19 bases between. Germline values: CDR1 SGHAT, CDR2 FQNNGV. This CDR3 region has 15 residues. The CDR3 DNA reads as TGTGCCAGCAGCCCCCTGGATAAGAAAGATTCTGAAGCTTTCTTT. Its translation: CASSPLDKKDSEAFF.

This clonotype was detected only a few times. Because the CDR3's place on the DNA is in doubt, the DNA is left out and the CDR3 is given as listed by TCRdb. This chain uses TRBV28 with TRBJ2-3. Germline V gene data show CDR1 as MDHEN and CDR2 as SYDVKM. The CDR3 totals 11 residues, both ends included. This chain's CDR3 is CASILADTQYF.

Ten or more counts support this clonotype. This rearrangement joins TRBV6-1 to TRBJ1-5, with D maybe TRBD1 (5 bases). CDR1 MNHNS and CDR2 SASEGT come from the germline V gene. The CDR3 sequence is 14 residues long. V was trimmed by 6 bases and J by 5 bases, leaving 14 bases between them. This CDR3 reads CASSHHRNDQPQHF. DNA of the CDR3: TGTGCCAGCAGCCACCACAGGAACGATCAGCCCCAGCATTTT.

This clonotype was detected ten times or more. This chain joins TRBV12-3 or TRBV12-4 and TRBJ2-1; TRBD1 agrees at 7 bases. CDR3 size: 16 residues. The V gene end was trimmed by 5 bases and the J gene end by 2 bases; junction bases not matched to a gene: 9. The CDR3 bases are TGTGCCAGCAGTCCCCCTTGGGGACAGACCTACAATGAGCAGTTCTTC. Its protein product is CASSPPWGQTYNEQFF.

This clonotype was counted once. One end of the junction varies from germline; a read error may be responsible. The chain recombines TRBV3-1 with TRBJ1-5; D might be TRBD1 (5 bases). Per germline, CDR1 LGHDT and CDR2 YNNKEL (reference sequence). The CDR3 is made up of 18 amino acids. Here the CDR3 DNA reads TGTGCCTGCAGCCAAGATAGGGGAGGCAGGGATGGGAATCAGCCCCAGCATTTT. Its translation: CACSQDRGGRDGNQPQHF.

Notes on this clonotype: A much more abundant neighbour one base away suggests this may be a read error. This rearrangement joins TRBV5-6 to TRBJ2-1, with a tentative D call TRBD2 (7 bases). V was cut by 1 base and J by 6 bases, with 14 bases left in between. The V gene's germline CDR1 is SGHDT and CDR2 YYEEEE. The CDR3 length is 15 residues. CDR3 bases: TGTGCCAGCAGCTTGACACAGGGAGGGAGCAATGAGCAGTTCTTC. Translating gives CASSLTQGGSNEQFF.

This clonotype was detected a few times. The chain carries TRBV6-2 or TRBV6-3 and TRBJ1-1, with a tentative D call TRBD1 (5 bases). The CDR3 covers 14 residues. In germline, CDR1 is MNHEY, CDR2 SVGEGT. V was pared by 8 bases and J by 5 bases, with 18 bases between. CDR3 nucleotides: TGTGCCAGCCTGGACACGACTTCGGGAACTGAAGCTTTCTTT. The encoded protein is CASLDTTSGTEAFF.

This clonotype was detected many times. The rearrangement joins TRBV25-1 to TRBJ1-2; no definite D call. V was pared by 5 bases and J by 1 base, with 17 bases between. The CDR3 contains 16 residues. CDR1 and CDR2 from the germline V gene are MGHDK and SYGVNS. This chain's CDR3 is CASSPHGNLGNYGYTF. CDR3 nucleotide sequence: TGTGCCAGCAGTCCCCACGGCAATCTCGGTAACTATGGCTACACCTTC.

This clonotype was counted at least ten times. The DNA of the CDR3 is TGCGCCAGCAGTTTTAGCGGGATTGGCACCGGGGAGCTGTTTTTT. Encoded protein: CASSFSGIGTGELFF. The rearrangement joins TRBV5-1 to TRBJ2-2; 8 bases line up with TRBD2. The V and J ends lost 5 bases and 4 bases, in that order; junction bases with no gene match: 7. The CDR3 runs 15 residues. Germline CDR1 SGHRS, CDR2 YFSETQ. Full variable domain (missing parts from reference TRBV5-1 and TRBJ2-2): KAGVTQTPRYLIKTRGQQVTLSCSPISGHRSVSWYQQTPGQGLQFLFEYFSETQRNKGNFPGRFSGRQFSNSRSEMNVSTLELGDSALYLCASSFSGIGTGELFFGEGSRLTVL.

This clonotype was counted ten times or more. The rearrangement links TRBV10-3 to TRBJ1-4; perhaps TRBD1 as D (5 bases). Between the trimmed V and J ends, which lost 10 bases and 10 bases, there was a span of 28 bases. The CDR3 has 16 amino acids. In germline, CDR1 is ENHRY, CDR2 SYGVKD. The CDR3 spells CATTDSAVAYDGKLFF. In DNA, the CDR3 is TGTGCCACCACCGACAGTGCCGTGGCTTATGATGGAAAACTGTTTTTT.

This clonotype came up many times. In DNA, the CDR3 is TGTGCTAGTGGTTTGTCGGGGGGAGTTGAAGCTTTCTTT. Translation: CASGLSGGVEAFF. The genes are TRBV12-5 and TRBJ1-1, with D possibly TRBD1 on 5 matching bases. The CDR3 is made up of 13 amino acids. Trimming removed 2 bases at V and 7 bases at J, with 11 bases between. Germline V lookup: CDR1 LGHNT, CDR2 FRNRAP.

This clonotype was counted a few times. This chain uses TRBV5-1 with TRBJ2-3; 11 bases fit TRBD1. V lost 4 bases, J lost 1 base, and 5 bases stayed unmatched. CDR1 and CDR2 from the germline V gene are SGHRS and YFSETQ. This CDR3 spans 16 amino acids. The CDR3 DNA reads TGCGCCAGCAGCCCAGGACAGGGGGCAGGCACAGATACGCAGTATTTT. Its protein is CASSPGQGAGTDTQYF.

There are many counts of this clonotype. The V and J genes are TRBV12-3 or TRBV12-4 and TRBJ1-2, with 7 bases matching TRBD1. Trimming cost V 3 bases and J 4 bases; bases outside gene matches: 2. This CDR3 region has 13 residues. CDR3 loop: CASSFEGAYGYTF. DNA for the CDR3: TGTGCCAGCAGTTTCGAGGGGGCCTATGGCTACACCTTC.

In regard to this clonotype: The junction departs from germline at one end; a sequencing error may be responsible. This chain links TRBV20-1 with TRBJ2-1, with D possibly TRBD1 on 6 matching bases. Germline V gene data show CDR1 as DFQATT and CDR2 as SNEGSKA (reference sequence). The CDR3 consists of 17 residues. CDR3 residues: CCAKKGQGQRVNNEQFF. For the CDR3, the DNA is TGCTGTGCTAAGAAGGGGCAGGGACAACGGGTAAACAATGAGCAGTTCTTC.

This chain uses TRBV27 with TRBJ2-5; no clear D. This CDR3 is built from 12 residues. Germline-derived CDR1 and CDR2 are MNHEY and SMNVEV (reference sequence). V was shortened by 6 bases and J by 6 bases, with 11 bases between the two germline ends. CDR3 sequence: CASSLNKQTQYF. CDR3 DNA sequence: TGTGCCAGCAGCTTGAACAAACAGACCCAGTACTTC.

This clonotype was seen many times. The genes are TRBV20-1 and TRBJ2-1, with 8 bases aligning to TRBD2. The ends lost 3 bases at V and 8 bases at J; junction bases unmatched: 12. Germline-derived CDR1 and CDR2 are DFQATT and SNEGSKA (reference sequence). The CDR3 is made up of 15 amino acids. The DNA for the CDR3 is TGCAGTGCTAGGCGGGCGGCGGGAGGATCGTATGAGCAGTTCTTC. It encodes CSARRAAGGSYEQFF.

Many counts were recorded for this clonotype. V gene TRBV12-3 or TRBV12-4 combines with J gene TRBJ2-7; a possible D gene is TRBD1 (6 bases). The V end lost 4 bases, the J end lost 6 bases, and 16 bases lay between the germline ends. There are 14 residues in the CDR3. The CDR3 nucleotides read TGTGCCAGCAGTTCCTTCCAGGGGAGTGGCGAGCAGTACTTC. This sequence encodes CASSSFQGSGEQYF.

The chain carries TRBV7-2 and TRBJ2-1; a possible D gene is TRBD2 (6 bases). The CDR3 contains 12 residues. Per the germline V gene, CDR1 is SGHTA and CDR2 is FQGNSA. Trimming took off 5 bases at V and 8 bases at J, with 10 bases between the two ends. The chain's CDR3 is CASSPWRDEQFF. DNA of the CDR3: TGTGCCAGCAGCCCCTGGAGGGATGAGCAGTTCTTC.

This clonotype was observed at least ten times. The chain combines TRBV5-1 with TRBJ2-5, with unresolved D. The V and J ends lost 2 bases and 4 bases respectively, with 15 bases between them. CDR3 size: 15 residues. CDR1 is SGHRS and CDR2 is YFSETQ in the germline V gene. CDR3: CASSLGLGIRETQYF. CDR3 sequence (DNA): TGCGCCAGCAGCTTAGGGTTGGGGATTCGAGAGACCCAGTACTTC.

This clonotype was seen repeatedly, ten times or more. V gene TRBV7-2 combines with J gene TRBJ2-5; D possibly matches TRBD1 or TRBD2 (5 bases each). V was shortened by 4 bases and J by 4 bases, with 10 bases between the two germline ends. Germline V gene sequence: CDR1 SGHTA, CDR2 FQGNSA. This CDR3 comprises 13 residues. The CDR3 reads CASSSGTGETQYF. The CDR3 DNA sequence: TGTGCCAGCAGCTCCGGGACCGGAGAGACCCAGTACTTC.

This clonotype appeared a few times. The chain carries TRBV3-1 and TRBJ2-2, with D unclear. Germline V lookup: CDR1 LGHDT, CDR2 YNNKEL (reference sequence). CDR3 size: 12 residues. V lost 6 bases and J lost 10, with 12 bases in between. The CDR3 sequence is CASSPAPVELFF. The CDR3 DNA is TGTGCCAGCAGTCCCGCACCGGTGGAGCTGTTTTTT.